This entry lists 11 T cell receptor beta chains sequenced from one sample in a study of human T cells and chemical hapten exposure. As to time point: patch test 1, 2 weeks after DPC sensitization. The treatment: therapeutic diphenylcyclopropenone sensitization with weekly scalp DPC. TCRdb independently ran MiXCR on the RACE reads; one entry per CDR3 protein. The profile covers a few hundred thousand distinct CDR3 sequences, with around 4.8% appearing a single time and under 3% taken by the ten largest. The sequenced sample was whole blood, obtained in connection with sensitization to the hapten diphenylcyclopropenone (DPC). Receptor source: a woman in her forties or fifties with alopecia areata. Some clones in this sample may be carry-over from other donors' samples.

This clonotype was seen a few times. The chain is built from TRBV15 and TRBJ1-1; TRBD1 matches at 7 bases. Germline V lookup: CDR1 LNHNV, CDR2 YYDKDF (reference sequence). V was pared by 2 bases and J by 3 bases, with 15 bases of the junction left unmatched. This CDR3 region has 18 residues. CDR3 bases: TGTGCCACCAGCAGATACCCCGGGACAGAGCTTCTGGACACTGAAGCTTTCTTT. Protein product: CATSRYPGTELLDTEAFF.

In its sample, this clonotype was seen many times. J is TRBJ2-5 and V is TRBV9, with 10 bases identical to TRBD2. Unmatched junction bases numbered 7, after V lost 1 base and J lost 4 bases. The CDR3 is 16 residues long. The germline V gene encodes CDR1 SGDLS and CDR2 YYNGEE. The CDR3 is CASSVSASGSGETQYF. In nucleotides, the CDR3 is TGTGCCAGCAGCGTAAGTGCTAGCGGGAGTGGAGAGACCCAGTACTTC. The full variable domain, its missing parts supplied by reference TRBV9 and TRBJ2-5, is DSGVTQTPKHLITATGQRVTLRCSPRSGDLSVYWYQQSLDQGLQFLIQYYNGEERAKGNILERFSAQQFPDLHSELNLSSLELGDSALYFCASSVSASGSGETQYFGPGTRLLVL.

This clonotype was detected a few times. The rearrangement uses TRBV20-1 and TRBJ2-3, with D possibly TRBD2 on 6 matching bases. The V end was cut by 3 bases, the J end by 3 bases, with 10 bases between. The V gene's germline CDR1 is DFQATT and CDR2 SNEGSKA (reference sequence). The CDR3 consists of 13 residues. This CDR3 is CSASGGLTDTQYF. The CDR3 DNA sequence: TGCAGTGCTAGCGGGGGACTTACAGATACGCAGTATTTT.

This clonotype showed up just a few times. The chain employs TRBV20-1 and TRBJ2-1; D gene unclear. The CDR3 is 11 amino acids. Trimming cost V 6 bases and J 8 bases, with 11 bases left between them. Germline V gene sequence: CDR1 DFQATT, CDR2 SNEGSKA (reference sequence). CDR3 sequence (DNA): TGCAGTGCCAGATCGCTACATGAGCAGTTCTTC. This gives the protein CSARSLHEQFF.

This clonotype was seen repeatedly, ten times or more. J is TRBJ1-2 and V is TRBV12-3 or TRBV12-4; D unresolved. The CDR3 has 14 residues. V was trimmed by 2 bases and J by 4 bases, leaving 11 bases between them. The CDR3 spells CASSLTDDPYGYTF. The CDR3, as DNA: TGTGCCAGCAGTTTAACGGACGATCCCTATGGCTACACCTTC.

This clonotype was observed at least ten times. CDR3 nucleotide sequence: TGCAGCGTTGGTTCTTTCAATGAGCAGTTCTTC. Translating it yields CSVGSFNEQFF. The rearrangement uses TRBV29-1 and TRBJ2-1; D remains ambiguous. The V and J ends lost 4 bases and 6 bases respectively, with 7 bases between them. The V gene's germline CDR1 is SQVTM and CDR2 ANQGSEA. The CDR3 loop spans 11 amino acids.

This clonotype was found a few times. V usage is TRBV27 and J usage is TRBJ1-2; D perhaps matches TRBD1 (5 bases). V gave up 3 bases and J gave up 4 bases, with 9 bases separating them. In germline, CDR1 is MNHEY, CDR2 SMNVEV (reference sequence). The CDR3 totals 13 residues. The CDR3 reads CASSFLGAYGYTF. In DNA, the CDR3 is TGTGCCAGCAGTTTTTTAGGGGCCTATGGCTACACCTTC.

Many counts were recorded for this clonotype. V and J are TRBV28 and TRBJ2-3; 11 bases align to TRBD2. In germline, CDR1 is MDHEN, CDR2 SYDVKM. This CDR3 is 14 amino acids long. The ends lost 8 bases at V and 6 bases at J; junction bases unmatched: 7. CDR3 in DNA: TGTGCCAGCCTGGGACTAGCGGTCCCGGATACGCAGTATTTT. Protein sequence: CASLGLAVPDTQYF. Based on the CDR3 plus reference TRBV28 and TRBJ2-3, the full variable domain is DVKVTQSSRYLVKRTGEKVFLECVQDMDHENMFWYRQDPGLGLRLIYFSYDVKMKEKGDIPEGYSVSREKKERFSLILESASTNQTSMYLCASLGLAVPDTQYFGPGTRLTVL.

This chain uses TRBV4-1 with TRBJ2-7; D is unclear. V gave up 0 bases and J gave up 2 bases, with 5 bases separating them. CDR3 length: 13 amino acids. Germline V gene lookup returns CDR1 MGHRA and CDR2 YSYEKL. CDR3 nucleotides: TGCGCCAGCAGCCAAGAGACGGCCTACGAGCAGTACTTC. Its translation is CASSQETAYEQYF.

This clonotype was counted many times. The J gene is TRBJ2-3, the V gene TRBV12-3 or TRBV12-4; D is uncertain. V gave up 0 bases and J gave up 8 bases, with 18 bases separating them. The CDR3 is 16 residues long. The CDR3 region has the DNA TGTGCCAGCAGTTTAGCGGGCCGACCTACGGATAGTACGCAGTATTTT. Translating it yields CASSLAGRPTDSTQYF.

This clonotype was detected many times. The chain links TRBV7-9 to TRBJ2-5, with D perhaps matching TRBD2 (7 bases). This CDR3 comprises 15 residues. The V end lost 7 bases, the J end lost 5 bases, and 20 bases lay between the germline ends. Germline V gene lookup returns CDR1 SEHNR and CDR2 FQNEAQ (reference sequence). CDR3 protein: CASNNGGQKSETQYF. The CDR3 DNA reads TGTGCCAGCAACAACGGGGGGCAGAAGTCTGAGACCCAGTACTTC.